This T cell receptor (beta chain) comes out of a study of beta chain features in type 1 diabetes. Germline V gives CDR1 KGHSH, CDR2 LQKENI. There are 14 residues in the CDR3. With 3 bases removed from V and 4 bases from J, the gap between germline ends came to 12 bases. Sequencing targeted expressed TCRB transcripts, as all isolated RNA had been reverse transcribed. Clones were sequenced by immunoSEQ multiplex PCR, and TCRdb holds only the in-frame ones, with some missing. The table records 300,000 to 350,000 clones, 14% of them present only once. This sequence joins TRBV18 and TRBJ1-2, with no clear D. The receptor was derived from a man younger than 40 in good health. Sequenced material: central memory CD4+ T cells from blood. CDR3 sequence reads: CASSPKQSFYGYTF. The CDR3 bases are TGTGCCAGCTCACCTAAACAGTCATTCTATGGCTACACCTTC.